One and the same sample provided the 11 T cell receptor beta chains below, sequenced in a study of OX40 agonist ivuxolimab in advanced cancers. Profiling relied on immunoSEQ multiplex PCR, and the TCRdb table lists in-frame clones only, not all of them. Of tens of thousands of clones in the sample, around 90% are singletons; the top ten hold roughly 6%. The sequences come from CD4+ or CD8+ T cells sorted from blood, collected in a trial of the OX40 agonist ivuxolimab. The receptors were gathered from an adult with an advanced solid tumor such as melanoma, head and neck, liver or kidney cancer.

The V and J genes are TRBV27 and TRBJ1-5; a weak D match, TRBD1 (6 bases). The CDR3 spans 15 residues. The germline V and J ends were trimmed by 7 bases and 0 bases, with 13 bases remaining between them. Germline lookup yields CDR1 MNHEY and CDR2 SMNVEV (reference sequence). Here the CDR3 DNA reads TGTGCCAGCATGACAGGTTCTTATAGCAATCAGCCCCAGCATTTT. Protein: CASMTGSYSNQPQHF.

This clone has just a few counts. The rearrangement links TRBV4-1 to TRBJ1-1; D is unclear. The CDR3 length is 14 residues. Germline CDR1 and CDR2: MGHRA and YSYEKL. V lost 4 bases and J lost 0, with 9 bases in between. The DNA of the CDR3 is TGCGCCAGCAGCCCCCTGGAAATGAACACTGAAGCTTTCTTT. Residues: CASSPLEMNTEAFF.

The chain carries TRBV27 and TRBJ2-3; 7 positions agree with TRBD2. Trimming at V came to 4 bases and at J to 2 bases, leaving 12 bases not matched to a gene. The CDR3 extends over 17 amino acids. CDR1 is MNHEY and CDR2 is SMNVEV in the germline V gene (reference sequence). DNA for the CDR3: TGTGCCAGCAGTTCGGAACCCGCGGGAGTCCCCACAGATACGCAGTATTTT. It translates to CASSSEPAGVPTDTQYF.

V usage is TRBV7-2 and J usage is TRBJ1-1; perhaps TRBD1 as D (5 bases). CDR1 is SGHTA, CDR2 FQGNSA, per germline. CDR3 length: 13 residues. V lost 3 bases, J lost 8 bases, and 13 bases lay in between. The CDR3 bases are TGTGCCAGCAGCTTTGAGGCAGGGCAAGAAGCTTTCTTT. This sequence encodes CASSFEAGQEAFF.

The CDR3 sequence is CASSTGSGEQYV. For the CDR3, the DNA is TGTGCCAGCAGCACAGGGTCGGGGGAGCAGTACGTC. The V call is TRBV7-9, the J call TRBJ2-7, with D perhaps TRBD1 (6 bases). V dropped 5 bases and J dropped 7 bases, with 12 bases sitting between them. The CDR3 totals 12 residues. CDR1 is SEHNR and CDR2 is FQNEAQ in the germline V gene (reference sequence).

The gene calls are TRBV29-1 and TRBJ2-3; D uncertain. There are 15 residues in the CDR3. V was shortened by 1 base and J by 2 bases, with 13 bases between the two germline ends. Germline V gives CDR1 SQVTM, CDR2 ANQGSEA. CDR3 loop: CSVEVDLPHTDTQYF. The CDR3 DNA reads as TGCAGCGTTGAAGTGGATCTTCCTCACACAGATACGCAGTATTTT.

CDR3 sequence (DNA): TGTGCCAGCAGCTTTGCCGGGACAGGAGACTTCTACGAGCAGTACTTC. It specifies CASSFAGTGDFYEQYF. The V gene is TRBV13, the J gene TRBJ2-7, with 8 bases matching TRBD1. The CDR3 runs 16 residues. The J segment lost 3 bases and the V segment lost 3 bases, leaving 10 bases of the junction unmatched. Germline V gene data show CDR1 as PRHDT and CDR2 as FYEKMQ (reference sequence).

The CDR3 DNA is TGTGCCAGCAACGAGCGGGGGCCGACCTACGAGCAGTACTTC. This encodes CASNERGPTYEQYF. The rearrangement uses TRBV27 and TRBJ2-7; TRBD2 aligns across 8 bases. Germline assignment: CDR1 MNHEY and CDR2 SMNVEV (reference sequence). V dropped 7 bases and J dropped 2; count of bases not matched to a gene: 7. The CDR3 consists of 14 residues.

The gene calls are TRBV27 and TRBJ2-1; 7 bases are shared with TRBD1. With 4 bases clipped from V and 5 bases from J, the junction kept 5 bases outside the gene matches. The CDR3 runs to 14 residues. Germline CDR1 MNHEY, CDR2 SMNVEV (reference sequence). CDR3 region: CASSYGQVNNEQFF. In nucleotides, the CDR3 is TGTGCCAGCAGTTATGGACAGGTAAACAATGAGCAGTTCTTC.

The rearrangement uses TRBV5-5 and TRBJ1-3; maybe TRBD1 (5 bases). Germline V gene sequence: CDR1 SGHKS, CDR2 YYEKEE (reference sequence). V was trimmed by 4 bases and J by 2 bases, leaving 10 bases between them. CDR3 length equals 14 residues. The CDR3 region is CASSPGYAGNTIYF. CDR3 nucleotide sequence: TGTGCCAGCAGCCCAGGGTATGCTGGAAACACCATATATTTT.

The chain uses TRBV13 and TRBJ1-1; the D gene is possibly TRBD1 (5 bases). Germline-derived CDR1 and CDR2 are PRHDT and FYEKMQ (reference sequence). This CDR3 is 14 amino acids long. Trimming cost V 5 bases and J 0 bases, with 10 bases left between them. This CDR3 is CASSHDSLNTEAFF. CDR3 nucleotide sequence: TGTGCCAGCAGCCACGACAGTTTGAACACTGAAGCTTTCTTT.